Below are 22 T cell receptor beta chains sequenced from a single sample in a study of graft-versus-host responses after intestinal transplantation (dated by TCRdb to the early 2020s). This specimen's time point label, per the study, means: cells obtained before transplantation from donor or recipient. Their antigens remain unidentified. Library preparation was by the immunoSEQ multiplex PCR assay. TCRdb retrieved this table from immuneACCESS and kept in-frame rearrangements only. Not all clones are present; in checked studies, unresolved V genes account for under half, and no reason is known for the remainder. The sample table holds fewer than 95,000 clones, of which less than 95% were seen once. Around 0.38% of the sample comes from the top ten. The source was unstimulated CD8+ T cells sorted from spleen or lymph node cells, collected before transplant. The receptors originated from a human donor who was the organ donor for an intestinal transplant.

The rearrangement joins TRBV5-6 to TRBJ2-7, with 7 nucleotides matching TRBD1. After removal of 3 bases from V and 0 bases from J, the junction contained 6 bases not matched to a gene. Germline CDR1 reads SGHDT; CDR2 reads YYEEEE. CDR3 size: 15 residues. The CDR3 sequence is CASSSYRDSSYEQYF. DNA of the CDR3: TGTGCCAGCAGCTCTTACCGGGACAGCTCCTACGAGCAGTACTTC.

The gene calls are TRBV7-9 and TRBJ2-1; TRBD2 might be the D (5 bases). Trimming left V 3 bases short and J 8 bases short, with 8 bases between. The CDR3 runs to 12 residues. The germline gives CDR1 SEHNR, CDR2 FQNEAQ (reference sequence). In nucleotides, the CDR3 is TGTGCCAGCAGCTTCACCGGGGATGAGCAGTTCTTC. Translated: CASSFTGDEQFF.

The chain joins TRBV4-3 to TRBJ2-2; unclear D gene. The germline V gene encodes CDR1 LGHNA and CDR2 YSLEER. The CDR3 loop spans 15 amino acids. Trimming left V 1 base short and J 5 bases short, with 11 bases between. In nucleotides, the CDR3 is TGCGCCAGCAGCCAAGTTTCCGGAGCAACCGGGGAGCTGTTTTTT. It specifies CASSQVSGATGELFF.

The chain employs TRBV9 and TRBJ2-7; 10 nucleotides line up with TRBD2. The V gene end was trimmed by 2 bases and the J gene end by 2 bases; junction bases not matched to a gene: 4. Per the germline V gene, CDR1 is SGDLS and CDR2 is YYNGEE. CDR3 length: 15 amino acids. The CDR3 sequence is CASSVSSGGAYEQYF. In DNA, the CDR3 is TGTGCCAGCAGCGTGTCTAGCGGGGGAGCCTACGAGCAGTACTTC.

The chain links TRBV9 to TRBJ1-4, with D possibly TRBD1 on 5 matching bases. The CDR3 sequence is 14 residues long. Between the trimmed V and J ends, which lost 3 bases and 3 bases, there was a span of 9 bases. Germline CDR1 reads SGDLS; CDR2 reads YYNGEE. This chain's CDR3 is CASSGGGANEKLFF. Here the CDR3 DNA reads TGTGCCAGCAGCGGCGGGGGAGCTAATGAAAAACTGTTTTTT.

V usage is TRBV2 and J usage is TRBJ1-5; D gene unclear. This CDR3 comprises 12 residues. The germline V and J ends were trimmed by 0 bases and 6 bases, with 3 bases remaining between them. The V gene's germline CDR1 is SNHLY and CDR2 FYNNEI. The CDR3 is CASSEASQPQHF. The CDR3 nucleotides are TGTGCCAGCAGTGAAGCTAGTCAGCCCCAGCATTTT. Full variable domain (missing parts from reference TRBV2 and TRBJ1-5): EPEVTQTPSHQVTQMGQEVILRCVPISNHLYFYWYRQILGQKVEFLVSFYNNEISEKSEIFDDQFSVERPDGSNFTLKIRSTKLEDSAMYFCASSEASQPQHFGDGTRLSIL.

This clone was recorded once. The chain has TRBV4-1 and TRBJ2-7, with D possibly being TRBD1 (5 bases). Germline V gives CDR1 MGHRA, CDR2 YSYEKL. The ends were cut back, 1 base at V and 4 bases at J, with 11 bases in the middle. The CDR3 sequence is 14 residues long. The CDR3 protein is CASSQVRGSYEQYF. For the CDR3, the DNA is TGCGCCAGCAGCCAAGTTAGGGGCAGTTACGAGCAGTACTTC.

Comment on this clone: In the same sample, other DNA sequences code for this CDR3. J is TRBJ2-2 and V is TRBV9; D not resolved. V dropped 0 bases and J dropped 1 base, with 4 bases sitting between them. Germline-derived CDR1 and CDR2 are SGDLS and YYNGEE. The CDR3 has 14 amino acids. This chain's CDR3 is CASSVGQNTGELFF. The CDR3 DNA reads as TGTGCCAGCAGCGTAGGGCAGAACACCGGGGAGCTGTTTTTT.

The chain uses TRBV4-1 and TRBJ1-2; maybe TRBD1 (5 bases). Germline CDR1 reads MGHRA; CDR2 reads YSYEKL. V was shortened by 0 bases and J by 5 bases, with 13 bases between the two germline ends. The CDR3 consists of 15 residues. In nucleotides, the CDR3 is TGCGCCAGCAGCCAAGATACGCAGGGATGGTATGGCTACACCTTC. This codes for CASSQDTQGWYGYTF.

This clone was observed once. The gene calls are TRBV13 and TRBJ2-1; D perhaps matches TRBD2 (6 bases). Germline assignment: CDR1 PRHDT and CDR2 FYEKMQ (reference sequence). V was clipped by 3 bases and J by 2 bases, with 11 bases between them. The CDR3 sequence is 15 residues long. The DNA of the CDR3 is TGTGCCAGCAGCTTGGAGGGAGGACCCTACAATGAGCAGTTCTTC. It codes for CASSLEGGPYNEQFF.

The chain combines TRBV14 with TRBJ2-5; no firm D call. Trimming shortened V by 3 bases and J by 5 bases, and 13 bases separated the two germline ends. The germline CDR1 and CDR2 sequences are SGHDN and FVKESK. This CDR3 spans 14 amino acids. The DNA of the CDR3 is TGTGCCAGCAGCCATTCGCTAGTTGTGGAGACCCAGTACTTC. Translated, it gives CASSHSLVVETQYF.

As for this clone: Other DNA sequences from this sample encode an identical CDR3 as well. This sequence joins TRBV9 and TRBJ1-5; D ambiguous. The V gene lost 0 bases and the J gene lost 0 bases, with 7 bases spanning the gap. Germline V gives CDR1 SGDLS, CDR2 YYNGEE. This CDR3 is 15 amino acids long. The CDR3 coding sequence is TGTGCCAGCAGCGTAGGTCCAGGTAGCAATCAGCCCCAGCATTTT. Amino acid sequence: CASSVGPGSNQPQHF.

Of note for this clone: This same CDR3 is encoded by further DNA sequences in the sample. The chain employs TRBV11-2 and TRBJ2-7; tentatively, D is TRBD1 (5 bases). The CDR3 runs 14 residues. V was cut by 3 bases and J by 2 bases, with 11 bases left in between. In germline, CDR1 is SGHAT, CDR2 FQNNGV. CDR3 DNA sequence: TGTGCCAGCAGCTTGGTAGGGGCAACCTACGAGCAGTACTTC. Translated: CASSLVGATYEQYF.

This sequence joins TRBV2 and TRBJ1-2; D may be TRBD1 (5 bases). CDR1 is SNHLY, CDR2 FYNNEI, per germline. V was clipped by 11 bases and J by 8 bases, with 15 bases between them. The CDR3 runs 11 residues. The CDR3 DNA is TGTGCCGTCCTCGGGGGGAGGGGCTACACCTTC. It yields the protein CAVLGGRGYTF. The complete variable domain, with remaining parts taken from reference TRBV2 and TRBJ1-2, reads EPEVTQTPSHQVTQMGQEVILRCVPISNHLYFYWYRQILGQKVEFLVSFYNNEISEKSEIFDDQFSVERPDGSNFTLKIRSTKLEDSAMYFCAVLGGRGYTFGSGTRLTVV.

The V gene is TRBV2, the J gene TRBJ2-3, with D perhaps TRBD2 (7 bases). Trimming left V 2 bases short and J 5 bases short, with 17 bases between. The CDR3 is 16 residues long. Germline CDR1 reads SNHLY; CDR2 reads FYNNEI. The CDR3 reads CASSERGGGLLDTQYF. CDR3 sequence (DNA): TGTGCCAGCAGTGAACGGGGCGGGGGCCTTTTAGATACGCAGTATTTT.

The V call is TRBV27, the J call TRBJ1-2, with D unresolved. CDR3 size: 12 residues. V was clipped by 5 bases and J by 8 bases, with 12 bases between them. CDR1 MNHEY and CDR2 SMNVEV come from the germline V gene (reference sequence). The CDR3 nucleotides are TGTGCCAGCAGTCCTGCGGGCGCGGGCTACACCTTC. As protein: CASSPAGAGYTF.

V and J are TRBV7-6 and TRBJ2-5; 8 bases map to TRBD1. The CDR3 is made up of 13 amino acids. Germline V gene data show CDR1 as SGHVS and CDR2 as FNYEAQ. Trimming took 5 bases from V and 5 from J; bases not matched to a gene: 4. CDR3 sequence: CASSRTGRETQYF. CDR3 DNA: TGTGCCAGCAGCCGGACAGGGAGGGAGACCCAGTACTTC.

The chain combines TRBV6-5 with TRBJ1-6; no definite D call. Germline CDR1 MNHEY, CDR2 SVGAGI. V lost 2 bases and J lost 10, with 9 bases in between. The CDR3 covers 13 residues. The CDR3 spells CASSYPSGSPLHF. CDR3 sequence (DNA): TGTGCCAGCAGTTACCCCAGCGGATCACCCCTCCACTTT.

V usage is TRBV6-6 and J usage is TRBJ2-2; D uncertain. The CDR3 spans 15 residues. The V end was cut by 2 bases, the J end by 4 bases, with 11 bases between. Germline-derived CDR1 and CDR2 are MNHNY and SVGAGI (reference sequence). In DNA, the CDR3 is TGTGCCAGCAGTTACGGTGCGGCGATCACCGGGGAGCTGTTTTTT. Translation gives CASSYGAAITGELFF.

This chain uses TRBV4-3 with TRBJ1-1; perhaps TRBD1 as D (5 bases). This CDR3 has 15 amino acids. Per germline, CDR1 LGHNA and CDR2 YSLEER. The V and J ends lost 0 bases and 6 bases respectively, with 14 bases between them. CDR3 coding DNA: TGCGCCAGCAGCCAAGATTCAGGGAAGGGCGCTGAAGCTTTCTTT. Its protein is CASSQDSGKGAEAFF.

The J gene is TRBJ2-5, the V gene TRBV19; TRBD2 aligns across 9 bases. The ends lost 2 bases at V and 5 bases at J; junction bases unmatched: 12. CDR1 is LNHDA and CDR2 is SQIVND in the germline V gene (reference sequence). The length of the CDR3 is 17 residues. This CDR3 is CASSIRPPGGGVETQYF. CDR3 DNA: TGTGCCAGTAGTATACGCCCTCCTGGCGGGGGGGTGGAGACCCAGTACTTC.

The chain is built from TRBV7-8 and TRBJ1-4, with D possibly matching TRBD1 (5 bases). CDR1 SGHVS and CDR2 FQNEAQ come from the germline V gene. The V and J ends lost 5 bases and 0 bases respectively, with 13 bases between them. This CDR3 comprises 16 residues. CDR3 loop: CASSPVDSATNEKLFF. In nucleotides, the CDR3 is TGTGCCAGCAGCCCGGTAGACAGTGCAACTAATGAAAAACTGTTTTTT.